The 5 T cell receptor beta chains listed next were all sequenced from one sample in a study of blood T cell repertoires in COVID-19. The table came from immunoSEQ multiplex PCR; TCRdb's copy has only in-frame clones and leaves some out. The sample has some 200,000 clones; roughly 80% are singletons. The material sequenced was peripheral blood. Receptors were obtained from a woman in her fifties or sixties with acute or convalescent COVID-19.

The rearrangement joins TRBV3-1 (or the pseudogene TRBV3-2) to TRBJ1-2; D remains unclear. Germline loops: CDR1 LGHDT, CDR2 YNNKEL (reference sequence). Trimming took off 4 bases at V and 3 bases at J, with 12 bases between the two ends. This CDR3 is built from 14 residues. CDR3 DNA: TGTGCCAGCAGCCCCACGGTTAGCCACTATGGCTACACCTTC. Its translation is CASSPTVSHYGYTF.

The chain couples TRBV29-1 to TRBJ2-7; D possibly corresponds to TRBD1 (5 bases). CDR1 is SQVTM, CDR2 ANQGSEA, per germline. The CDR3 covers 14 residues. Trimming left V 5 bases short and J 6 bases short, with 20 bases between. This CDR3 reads CSVLGVGRPGEQYF. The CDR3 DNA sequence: TGCAGCGTTTTAGGGGTCGGCAGGCCGGGCGAGCAGTACTTC.

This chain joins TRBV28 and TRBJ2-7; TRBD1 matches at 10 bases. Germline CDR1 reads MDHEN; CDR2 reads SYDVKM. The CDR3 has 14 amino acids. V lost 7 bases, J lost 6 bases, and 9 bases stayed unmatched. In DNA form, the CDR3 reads TGTGCCAGCACCTCCGGGACAGGGGTGGTCGAGCAGTACTTC. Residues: CASTSGTGVVEQYF.

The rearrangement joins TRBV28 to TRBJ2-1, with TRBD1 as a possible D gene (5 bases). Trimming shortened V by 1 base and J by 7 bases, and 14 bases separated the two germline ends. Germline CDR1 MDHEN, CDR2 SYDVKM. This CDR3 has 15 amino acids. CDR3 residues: CASSLLGQGDNEQFF. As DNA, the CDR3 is TGTGCCAGCAGTTTATTAGGTCAGGGTGATAATGAGCAGTTCTTC.

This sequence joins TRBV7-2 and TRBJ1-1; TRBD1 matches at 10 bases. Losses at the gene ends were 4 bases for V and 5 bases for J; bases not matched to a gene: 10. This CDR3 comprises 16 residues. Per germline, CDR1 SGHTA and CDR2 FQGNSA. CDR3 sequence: CASSSRDRGSGTEAFF. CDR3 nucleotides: TGTGCCAGCAGCTCCCGGGACAGGGGATCGGGTACTGAAGCTTTCTTT.